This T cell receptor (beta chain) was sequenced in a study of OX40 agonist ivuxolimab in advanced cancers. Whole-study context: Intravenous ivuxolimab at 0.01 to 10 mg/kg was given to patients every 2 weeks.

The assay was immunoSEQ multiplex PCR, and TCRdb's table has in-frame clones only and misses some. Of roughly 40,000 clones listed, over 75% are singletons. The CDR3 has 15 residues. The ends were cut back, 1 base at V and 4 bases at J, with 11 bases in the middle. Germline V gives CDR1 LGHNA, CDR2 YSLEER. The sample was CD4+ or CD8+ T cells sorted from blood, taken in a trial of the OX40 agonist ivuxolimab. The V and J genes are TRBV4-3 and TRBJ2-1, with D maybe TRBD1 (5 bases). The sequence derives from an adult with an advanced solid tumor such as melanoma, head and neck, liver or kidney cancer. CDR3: CASSQATTEYNEQFF. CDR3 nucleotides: TGCGCCAGCAGCCAAGCTACGACAGAGTACAATGAGCAGTTCTTC.